This T cell receptor (beta chain) derives from a study of shared clonotypes between healthy human individuals. Study-wide findings and caveats: Blood was the sole source, and tissue repertoires probably differ.

Terminally differentiated effector memory CD45RA+ cells were excluded by CCR7 positive selection of CD45RO-negative cells. Method: immunoSEQ multiplex PCR; TCRdb's copy keeps in-frame clones and lacks some. This sample yields about 2 million clones, of which 85% to 95% are seen a single time; 0.85% to 1.2% belongs to the top ten. This clone was recorded only once. Its target is not known. This CDR3 is 13 amino acids long. V was trimmed by 5 bases and J by 7 bases, leaving 16 bases between them. Germline V gene lookup returns CDR1 SGHKS and CDR2 YYEKEE (reference sequence). The receptor was isolated from a man younger than 30 in good health. The chain uses TRBV5-5 and TRBJ2-7, with D tentatively TRBD1 (5 bases). Sequenced: naive CD8+ T cells sorted from blood. The CDR3 loop is CASSSSQGGEQYF. For the CDR3, the DNA is TGTGCCAGCAGTTCCAGCCAGGGCGGAGAGCAGTACTTC. Full variable domain (missing parts from reference TRBV5-5 and TRBJ2-7): DAGVTQSPTHLIKTRGQQVTLRCSPISGHKSVSWYQQVLGQGPQFIFQYYEKEERGRGNFPDRFSARQFPNYSSELNVNALLLGDSALYLCASSSSQGGEQYFGPGTRLTVT.